A single sample is the source of the 13 T cell receptor beta chains below, sequenced in a study of blood T cell repertoires in COVID-19. Sequenced by immunoSEQ multiplex PCR; TCRdb stores in-frame clones only, minus some. The top ten clones hold under 4.5% of a sample with 110,000 to 150,000 clones, roughly 90% of them seen once. The sample consisted of PBMCs or T cells enriched from blood (not recorded which). The receptors here all came from a man aged 45-65 years who had recovered from COVID-19.

The chain joins TRBV7-9 to TRBJ2-1; 10 nucleotides match TRBD1. V was clipped by 3 bases and J by 6 bases; unmatched bases: 2. This CDR3 comprises 14 residues. From germline, CDR1 is SEHNR and CDR2 FQNEAQ (reference sequence). The CDR3 bases are TGTGCCAGCAGCTTGAGGACAGGGGGCAATGAGCAGTTCTTC. It translates to CASSLRTGGNEQFF.

The V and J genes are TRBV7-2 and TRBJ1-5; unclear D gene. Germline values: CDR1 SGHTA, CDR2 FQGNSA. CDR3 length: 13 amino acids. V lost 2 bases and J 2 bases, leaving 4 bases between the germline ends. CDR3 coding DNA: TGTGCCAGCAGCTTATATGGCAATCAGCCCCAGCATTTT. Amino acids: CASSLYGNQPQHF.

The chain couples TRBV18 to TRBJ1-5, with 10 bases lining up with TRBD1. The CDR3 totals 15 residues. Germline trimming cut 5 bases from V and 4 bases from J; bases unmatched to any gene: 5. Germline V gene data show CDR1 as KGHSH and CDR2 as LQKENI. The CDR3 nucleotides are TGTGCCAGCTCATCAAGGACAGGGGGGAATCAGCCCCAGCATTTT. This codes for CASSSRTGGNQPQHF. The variable domain in full, completed from reference TRBV18 and TRBJ1-5, reads NAGVMQNPRHLVRRRGQEARLRCSPMKGHSHVYWYRQLPEEGLKFMVYLQKENIIDESGMPKERFSAEFPKEGPSILRIQQVVRGDSAAYFCASSSRTGGNQPQHFGDGTRLSIL.

This sequence joins TRBV6-6 and TRBJ2-2; D is uncertain. The CDR3 totals 14 residues. Germline V gene data show CDR1 as MNHNY and CDR2 as SVGAGI (reference sequence). The ends were cut back, 7 bases at V and 1 base at J, with 10 bases in the middle. The CDR3 DNA reads TGTGCCAGCACCCACTACCAGAACACCGGGGAGCTGTTTTTT. Amino acids: CASTHYQNTGELFF.

The gene calls are TRBV19 and TRBJ2-1; 8 bases agree with TRBD2. Trimming at V came to 3 bases and at J to 8 bases, leaving 9 bases not matched to a gene. The CDR3 contains 15 residues. Germline loops: CDR1 LNHDA, CDR2 SQIVND (reference sequence). DNA of the CDR3: TGTGCCAGTAGTATTGCCGGGGGGGCCGCAGATGAGCAGTTCTTC. Translating gives CASSIAGGAADEQFF.

This rearrangement joins TRBV24-1 to TRBJ2-3; D might be TRBD2 (6 bases). In germline, CDR1 is KGHDR, CDR2 SFDVKD. The CDR3 length is 15 residues. Trimming pared 4 bases from V and 2 bases from J, leaving 12 bases between. This CDR3 reads CATSDRGKNTDTQYF. In DNA, the CDR3 is TGTGCCACCAGTGACCGCGGGAAAAACACAGATACGCAGTATTTT.

V and J are TRBV11-3 and TRBJ2-3; a weak D match, TRBD1 (5 bases). CDR1 and CDR2 from the germline V gene are SGHNT and YENEEA. V dropped 5 bases and J dropped 2 bases, with 11 bases sitting between them. The CDR3 consists of 14 residues. The CDR3 loop is CASSGSRVTDTQYF. In DNA form, the CDR3 reads TGTGCCAGCAGCGGTTCCAGGGTCACAGATACGCAGTATTTT.

The rearrangement joins TRBV6-5 to TRBJ2-3, with D possibly TRBD2 on 6 matching bases. The CDR3 consists of 16 residues. Trimming took off 3 bases at V and 4 bases at J, with 17 bases between the two ends. Germline V lookup: CDR1 MNHEY, CDR2 SVGAGI. In DNA form, the CDR3 reads TGTGCCAGCAGTTATTACCCGGGCCGGGGGTCAGATACGCAGTATTTT. Translation gives CASSYYPGRGSDTQYF.

The chain combines TRBV7-2 with TRBJ1-1, with a tentative D call TRBD1 (6 bases). The CDR3 covers 14 residues. The germline gives CDR1 SGHTA, CDR2 FQGNSA. Trimming shortened V by 5 bases and J by 3 bases, and 13 bases separated the two germline ends. CDR3 sequence (DNA): TGTGCCAGCAGCGTAAGACAGGAGTACACTGAAGCTTTCTTT. Its protein product is CASSVRQEYTEAFF.

This chain uses TRBV5-1 with TRBJ2-7; TRBD1 might be the D (5 bases). Trimming cost V 0 bases and J 4 bases, with 8 bases left between them. This CDR3 has 13 amino acids. Germline CDR1 SGHRS, CDR2 YFSETQ. CDR3 loop: CASSLGQSYEQYF. The CDR3, as DNA: TGCGCCAGCAGCTTGGGACAGTCGTACGAGCAGTACTTC.

The V call is TRBV4-2, the J call TRBJ1-5, with D uncertain. The CDR3 extends over 15 amino acids. Deletions cut 0 bases from V and 3 bases from J, with 9 bases between. The germline gives CDR1 LGHNA, CDR2 YNFKEQ. The CDR3 DNA follows: TGTGCCAGCAGCCAAGATTTACGAGTCAATCAGCCCCAGCATTTT. Translated: CASSQDLRVNQPQHF.

The J gene is TRBJ2-7, the V gene TRBV28; D possibly corresponds to TRBD1 (5 bases). Germline loops: CDR1 MDHEN, CDR2 SYDVKM. Deletions cut 6 bases from V and 3 bases from J, with 21 bases between. The CDR3 contains 16 residues. The CDR3 loop is CASRNLPHRSNYEQYF. The CDR3, as DNA: TGTGCCAGCAGAAACCTTCCTCACAGGAGTAACTACGAGCAGTACTTC.

This clone has a single count. CDR3 loop: CASSYAGTSGTDTQYF. The CDR3 DNA follows: TGTGCCAGCAGTTATGCCGGGACTAGCGGCACAGATACGCAGTATTTT. The genes are TRBV28 and TRBJ2-3; TRBD2 aligns across 10 bases. V trimming: 4 bases; J trimming: 1 base; junction bases outside the gene matches: 5. Germline CDR1 reads MDHEN; CDR2 reads SYDVKM. This CDR3 has 16 residues.